This TCR beta chain was captured in a study of human T cells and chemical hapten exposure. Study conclusions and caveats: Counts of TCRs above 1 in 1000 frequency stayed unchanged with DPC sensitization.

As to this clonotype: The antigen is unknown.

Using its own MiXCR run on the RACE reads, TCRdb lists one record per CDR3 protein. Of roughly 82,000 distinct CDR3 sequences listed, 12% were seen once; the top ten hold under 4%. The time point denotes: patch test 1, 2 weeks after DPC sensitization. Treatment indicated: therapeutic diphenylcyclopropenone sensitization with weekly scalp DPC. Prior to application of each patch test, blood was drawn. Those who donated were patients with alopecia, 18 to 70 years of age, and suitable for DPC. Germline V gives CDR1 SGHTA, CDR2 FQGNSA. The CDR3 consists of 15 residues. V gave up 2 bases and J gave up 1 base, with 11 bases separating them.

The chain is built from TRBV7-2 and TRBJ1-1, with a possible D match to TRBD1 (5 bases). This receptor was obtained from a woman between 55 and 75 years old with alopecia areata. Some clones in this sample may be carry-over from other donors' samples. Here the sequenced sample was whole blood, taken in connection with sensitization to the hapten diphenylcyclopropenone (DPC). CDR3 in amino acids: CASSLWRTTNTEAFF. DNA for the CDR3: TGTGCCAGCAGCTTATGGAGGACAACGAACACTGAAGCTTTCTTT.